The 5 T cell receptor beta chains below come from one sample, sequenced in a study of CD8 T cells in ankylosing spondylitis. TCRdb itself ran the 5' RACE reads through MiXCR, one entry per CDR3 protein. The table records 200,000 to 300,000 distinct CDR3 sequences, about 11% of them present only once. Input material: blood, either unsorted or a sorted T cell fraction (not recorded which). These receptors originate from a male donor with ankylosing spondylitis or in good health (not recorded which).

The rearrangement joins TRBV20-1 to TRBJ1-5; D is undetermined. V shed 3 bases and J shed 9 bases, with 12 bases lying between them. This CDR3 spans 12 amino acids. The germline gives CDR1 DFQATT, CDR2 SNEGSKA (reference sequence). The CDR3 region has the DNA TGCAGTGCTAGCGTGGCGGATCGGCCCCAGCATTTT. This translates into CSASVADRPQHF.

The chain recombines TRBV4-1 with TRBJ2-1; 11 bases line up with TRBD2. The V and J ends lost 2 bases and 5 bases, in that order; junction bases with no gene match: 5. This CDR3 has 16 amino acids. The germline V gene encodes CDR1 MGHRA and CDR2 YSYEKL. The CDR3 nucleotides are TGCGCCAGCAGCCAAAGACTAGCGGGGACTCACAATGAGCAGTTCTTC. It is translated as CASSQRLAGTHNEQFF.

Many counts were recorded for this clonotype. The V gene is TRBV11-3, the J gene TRBJ1-1; D is perhaps TRBD1 (5 bases). Germline V gene lookup returns CDR1 SGHNT and CDR2 YENEEA. V lost 2 bases and J lost 6, with 10 bases in between. The CDR3 consists of 13 residues. The CDR3 reads CASSLPEGAEAFF. The CDR3 coding sequence is TGTGCCAGCAGCTTACCTGAAGGGGCTGAAGCTTTCTTT.

This clonotype was recorded many times. J is TRBJ2-7 and V is TRBV6-1; D uncertain. V was pared by 3 bases and J by 6 bases, with 12 bases between. This CDR3 is 13 amino acids long. Per germline, CDR1 MNHNS and CDR2 SASEGT. DNA of the CDR3: TGTGCCAGCAGTGATAAAAGGACGCCCGAGCAGTACTTC. Its protein product is CASSDKRTPEQYF.

This clonotype appeared many times. This rearrangement joins TRBV9 to TRBJ1-2; 8 bases are shared with TRBD1. Per germline, CDR1 SGDLS and CDR2 YYNGEE. The CDR3 runs 14 residues. The J segment lost 5 bases and the V segment lost 2 bases, leaving 5 bases of the junction unmatched. CDR3 in DNA: TGTGCCAGCAGCGTCCCAGGGGGCGCGTATGGCTACACCTTC. It specifies CASSVPGGAYGYTF.